This paragraph covers one T cell receptor beta chain sequence. Sequenced by immunoSEQ multiplex PCR; TCRdb stores in-frame clones only, minus some. Here the sample spans 33,000 or so clones, almost 85% being singletons. The data are from a study of PD-L1 blockade in urothelial cancer. The specimen comprised PBMCs, sampled around atezolizumab (anti-PD-L1) treatment. This receptor was taken from a man in his 70s with urothelial cancer.

This CDR3 is CASSQPRRAETQYF. The CDR3 DNA reads TGCGCCAGCAGCCAACCTAGGAGGGCCGAGACCCAGTACTTC. This chain links TRBV4-1 with TRBJ2-5, with D perhaps TRBD2 (6 bases). CDR3 size: 14 residues. Germline V gives CDR1 MGHRA, CDR2 YSYEKL. Trimming removed 2 bases at V and 5 bases at J, with 12 bases between.